The clone carrying this TCR beta chain has only a few counts. As yet, its antigen is unknown. Trimming left V 6 bases short and J 5 bases short, with 22 bases between. The CDR3 covers 16 residues. Germline V lookup: CDR1 PRHDT, CDR2 FYEKMQ (reference sequence). The entry originates in a study of human T cells and chemical hapten exposure. About the study: Variability of per-sample TCR yields stemmed mainly from small differences in pooled library volume. Points from the study as a whole: There was no change with DPC sensitization in TCRs above 1 in 1000 frequency.

Each cDNA molecule in the library carried unique molecular identifiers. Source study methods: There were a median of approximately 100,000 TCRs per sample, with a range from about 20,000 to 700,000. MiXCR was run by TCRdb on the RACE reads, yielding one entry per CDR3 protein. TCRdb assigned the V and J calls; the authors' analysis was not used. The repertoire holds tens of thousands of distinct CDR3 sequences, with nearly 7.5% as singletons. As to time point: healthy volunteer bleed at 2 weeks. RNA extraction used unfractionated whole blood as the source of total RNA. This TCR derives from a human donor in good health. Some clones in this sample may be carry-over from other donors' samples. Sequencing was performed on whole blood. This rearrangement joins TRBV13 to TRBJ2-5; a possible D gene is TRBD1 (6 bases). CDR3 in DNA: TGTGCCAGCAGTAATACGCCGGGACCCCAGGGGGAGACCCAGTACTTC. It is translated as CASSNTPGPQGETQYF.